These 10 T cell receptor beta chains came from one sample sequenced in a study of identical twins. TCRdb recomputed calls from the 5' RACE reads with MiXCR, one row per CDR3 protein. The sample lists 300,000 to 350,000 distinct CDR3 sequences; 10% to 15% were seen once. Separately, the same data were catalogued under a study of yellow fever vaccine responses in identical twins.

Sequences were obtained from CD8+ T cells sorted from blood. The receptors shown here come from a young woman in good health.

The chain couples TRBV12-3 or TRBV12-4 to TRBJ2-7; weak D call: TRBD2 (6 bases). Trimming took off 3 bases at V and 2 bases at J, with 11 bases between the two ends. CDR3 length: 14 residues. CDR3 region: CASSLRDLAYEQYF. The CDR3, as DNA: TGTGCCAGCAGTTTGCGGGACCTCGCCTACGAGCAGTACTTC.

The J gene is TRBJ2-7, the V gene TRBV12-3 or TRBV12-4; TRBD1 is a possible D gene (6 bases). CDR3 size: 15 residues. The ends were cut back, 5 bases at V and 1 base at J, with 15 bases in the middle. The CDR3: CASSDPRRGSYEQYF. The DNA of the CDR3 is TGTGCCAGCAGTGACCCCCGCAGGGGTTCCTACGAGCAGTACTTC.

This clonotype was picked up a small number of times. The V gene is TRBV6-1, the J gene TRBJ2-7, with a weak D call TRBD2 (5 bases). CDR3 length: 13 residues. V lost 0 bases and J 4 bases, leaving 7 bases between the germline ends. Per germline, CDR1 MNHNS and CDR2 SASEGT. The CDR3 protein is CASSEARGYEQYV. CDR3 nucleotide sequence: TGTGCCAGCAGTGAAGCCAGAGGGTACGAGCAGTACGTC.

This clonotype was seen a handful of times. This CDR3 is CASSTTGDEAQPQHF. Here the CDR3 DNA reads TGTGCCAGCAGCACAACAGGGGATGAAGCTCAGCCCCAGCATTTT. The chain couples TRBV12-3 or TRBV12-4 to TRBJ1-5; 7 bases map to TRBD1. The junction had 11 bases not matched to a gene; V was cut back by 6 bases and J by 6 bases. The CDR3 contains 15 residues.

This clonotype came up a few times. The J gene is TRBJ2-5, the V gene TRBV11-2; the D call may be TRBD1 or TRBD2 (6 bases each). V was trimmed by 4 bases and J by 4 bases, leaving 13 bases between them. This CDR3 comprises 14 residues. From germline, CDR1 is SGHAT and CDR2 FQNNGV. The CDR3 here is CASSSGWGAETQYF. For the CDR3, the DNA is TGTGCCAGCAGCTCGGGGTGGGGGGCAGAGACCCAGTACTTC.

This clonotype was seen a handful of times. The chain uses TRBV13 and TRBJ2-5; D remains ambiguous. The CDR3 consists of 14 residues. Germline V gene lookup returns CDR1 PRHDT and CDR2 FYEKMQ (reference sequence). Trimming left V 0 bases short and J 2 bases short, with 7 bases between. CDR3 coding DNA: TGTGCCAGCAGCTTAGGGACTTTGCAAGAGACCCAGTACTTC. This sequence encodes CASSLGTLQETQYF.

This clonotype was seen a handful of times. CDR3 nucleotides: TGCAGTGCTATAGACTACTTAAATGAGCAGTTCTTC. Its translation: CSAIDYLNEQFF. This sequence joins TRBV20-1 and TRBJ2-1, with D perhaps matching TRBD2 (5 bases). V lost 4 bases and J lost 7, with 11 bases in between. Germline V gene lookup returns CDR1 DFQATT and CDR2 SNEGSKA (reference sequence). The CDR3 totals 12 residues.

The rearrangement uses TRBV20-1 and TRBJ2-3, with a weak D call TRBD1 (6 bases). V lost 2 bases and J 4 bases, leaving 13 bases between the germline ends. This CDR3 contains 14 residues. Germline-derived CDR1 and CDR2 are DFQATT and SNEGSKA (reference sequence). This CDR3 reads CSARPGQDADTQYF. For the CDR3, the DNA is TGCAGTGCTAGACCGGGACAAGACGCAGATACGCAGTATTTT.

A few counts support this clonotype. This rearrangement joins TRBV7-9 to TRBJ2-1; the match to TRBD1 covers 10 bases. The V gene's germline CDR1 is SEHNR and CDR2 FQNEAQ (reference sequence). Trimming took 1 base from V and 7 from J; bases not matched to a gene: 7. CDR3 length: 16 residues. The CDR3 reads CASSLDRRTGGNEQFF. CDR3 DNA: TGTGCCAGCAGCTTAGACAGGAGGACAGGGGGAAATGAGCAGTTCTTC. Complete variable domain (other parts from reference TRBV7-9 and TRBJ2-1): DTGVSQNPRHKITKRGQNVTFRCDPISEHNRLYWYRQTLGQGPEFLTYFQNEAQLEKSRLLSDRFSAERPKGSFSTLEIQRTEQGDSAMYLCASSLDRRTGGNEQFFGPGTRLTVL.

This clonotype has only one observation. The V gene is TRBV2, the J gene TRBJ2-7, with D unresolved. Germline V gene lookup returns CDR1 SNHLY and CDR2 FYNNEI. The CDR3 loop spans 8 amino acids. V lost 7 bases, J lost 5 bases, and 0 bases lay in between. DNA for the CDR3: TGTGCCAGCAACGAGCAGTACGTC. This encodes CASNEQYV.